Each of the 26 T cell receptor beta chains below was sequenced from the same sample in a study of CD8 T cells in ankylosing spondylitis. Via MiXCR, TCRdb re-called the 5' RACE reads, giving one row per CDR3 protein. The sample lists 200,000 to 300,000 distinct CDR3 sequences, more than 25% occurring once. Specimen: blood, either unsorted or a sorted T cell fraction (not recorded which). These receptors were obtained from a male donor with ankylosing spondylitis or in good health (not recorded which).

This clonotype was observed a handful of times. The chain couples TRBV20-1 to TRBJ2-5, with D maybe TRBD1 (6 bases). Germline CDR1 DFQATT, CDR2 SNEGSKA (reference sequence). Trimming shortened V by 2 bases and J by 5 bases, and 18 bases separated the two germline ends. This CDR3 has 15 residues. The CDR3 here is CSARTSRGISETQYF. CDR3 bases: TGCAGTGCTAGAACATCTAGGGGGATTAGCGAGACCCAGTACTTC.

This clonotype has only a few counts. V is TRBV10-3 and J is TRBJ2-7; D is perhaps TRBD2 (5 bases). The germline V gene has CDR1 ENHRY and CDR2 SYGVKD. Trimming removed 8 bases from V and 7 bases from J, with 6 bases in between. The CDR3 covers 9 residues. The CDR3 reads CAIGGEQYF. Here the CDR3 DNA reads TGTGCCATCGGCGGGGAGCAGTACTTC.

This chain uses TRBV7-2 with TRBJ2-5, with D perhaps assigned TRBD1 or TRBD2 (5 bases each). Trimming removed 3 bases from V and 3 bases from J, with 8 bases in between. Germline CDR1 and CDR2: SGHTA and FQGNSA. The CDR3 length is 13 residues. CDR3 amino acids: CASSFVGEETQYF. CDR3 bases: TGTGCCAGCAGCTTCGTGGGGGAAGAGACCCAGTACTTC.

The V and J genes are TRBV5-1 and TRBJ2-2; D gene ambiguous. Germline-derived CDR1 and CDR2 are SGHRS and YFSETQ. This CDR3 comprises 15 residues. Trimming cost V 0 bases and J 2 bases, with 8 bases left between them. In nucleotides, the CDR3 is TGCGCCAGCAGCTTGGAGGCAGGCAACACCGGGGAGCTGTTTTTT. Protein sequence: CASSLEAGNTGELFF.

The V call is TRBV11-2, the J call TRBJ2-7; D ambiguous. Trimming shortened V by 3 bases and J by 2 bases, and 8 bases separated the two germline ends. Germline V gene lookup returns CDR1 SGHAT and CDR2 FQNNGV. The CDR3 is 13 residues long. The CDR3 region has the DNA TGTGCCAGCAGCTTTAACTTCCCCTACGAGCAGTACTTC. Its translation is CASSFNFPYEQYF.

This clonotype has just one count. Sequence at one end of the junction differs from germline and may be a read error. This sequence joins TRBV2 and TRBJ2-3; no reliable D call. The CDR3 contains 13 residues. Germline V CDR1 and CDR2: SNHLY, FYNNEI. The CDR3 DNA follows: TGTGTCAGCAGTGAAGCAAGGGTAGATACGCAGTATTTT. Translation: CVSSEARVDTQYF. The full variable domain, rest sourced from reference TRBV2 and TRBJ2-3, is EPEVTQTPSHQVTQMGQEVILRCVPISNHLYFYWYRQILGQKVEFLVSFYNNEISEKSEIFDDQFSVERPDGSNFTLKIRSTKLEDSAMYFCVSSEARVDTQYFGPGTRLTVL.

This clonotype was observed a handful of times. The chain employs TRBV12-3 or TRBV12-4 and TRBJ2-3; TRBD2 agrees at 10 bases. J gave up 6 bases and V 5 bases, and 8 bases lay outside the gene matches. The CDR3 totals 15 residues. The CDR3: CASSPLAGAPDTQYF. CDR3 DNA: TGTGCCAGCAGTCCTCTAGCGGGGGCCCCGGATACGCAGTATTTT.

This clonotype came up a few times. The CDR3 DNA sequence: TGCAGCGTTGAAACGGGTTTCACAGATACGCAGTATTTT. Translation: CSVETGFTDTQYF. The rearrangement uses TRBV29-1 and TRBJ2-3; D unclear. Germline values: CDR1 SQVTM, CDR2 ANQGSEA. The CDR3 length is 13 residues. The V gene lost 2 bases and the J gene lost 2 bases, with 8 bases spanning the gap.

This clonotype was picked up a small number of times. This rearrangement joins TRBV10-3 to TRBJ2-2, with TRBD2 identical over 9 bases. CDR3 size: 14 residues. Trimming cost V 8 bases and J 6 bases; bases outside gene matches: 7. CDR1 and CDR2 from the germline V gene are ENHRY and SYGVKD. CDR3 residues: CAIAGLAGSGELFF. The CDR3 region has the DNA TGTGCCATCGCTGGGCTAGCGGGGTCCGGGGAGCTGTTTTTT.

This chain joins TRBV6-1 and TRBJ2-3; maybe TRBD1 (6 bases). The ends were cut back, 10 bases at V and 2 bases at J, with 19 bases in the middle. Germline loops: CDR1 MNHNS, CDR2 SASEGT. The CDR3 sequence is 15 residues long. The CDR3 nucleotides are TGTGCCAACTGGGACAACCGGTTTGTCACAGATACGCAGTATTTT. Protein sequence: CANWDNRFVTDTQYF.

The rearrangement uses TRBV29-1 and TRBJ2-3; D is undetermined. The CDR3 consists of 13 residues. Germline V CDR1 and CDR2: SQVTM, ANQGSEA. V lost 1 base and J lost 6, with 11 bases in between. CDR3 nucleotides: TGCAGCGTTGAAGTCCAAAGGTCCGATACGCAGTATTTT. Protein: CSVEVQRSDTQYF.

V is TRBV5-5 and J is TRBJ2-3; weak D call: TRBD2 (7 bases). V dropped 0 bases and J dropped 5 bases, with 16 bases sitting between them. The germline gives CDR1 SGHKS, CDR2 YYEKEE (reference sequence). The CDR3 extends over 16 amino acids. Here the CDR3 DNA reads TGTGCCAGCAGCTTGGGGACAGCGGGGAACCTAGATACGCAGTATTTT. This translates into CASSLGTAGNLDTQYF.

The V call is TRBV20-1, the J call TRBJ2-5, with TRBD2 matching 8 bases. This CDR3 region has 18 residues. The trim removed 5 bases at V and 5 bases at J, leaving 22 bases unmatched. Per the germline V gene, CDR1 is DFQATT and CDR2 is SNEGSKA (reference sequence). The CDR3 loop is CSARGSGGAFTLGETQYF. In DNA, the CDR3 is TGCAGTGCTCGGGGGAGCGGGGGCGCTTTCACTCTCGGGGAGACCCAGTACTTC.

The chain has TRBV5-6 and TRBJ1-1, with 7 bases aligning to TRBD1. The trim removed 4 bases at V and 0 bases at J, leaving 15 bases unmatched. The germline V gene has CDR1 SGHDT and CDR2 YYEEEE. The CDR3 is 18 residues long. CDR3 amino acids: CASSPPWDRAIMNTEAFF. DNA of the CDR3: TGTGCCAGCAGCCCCCCCTGGGACAGAGCCATAATGAACACTGAAGCTTTCTTT.

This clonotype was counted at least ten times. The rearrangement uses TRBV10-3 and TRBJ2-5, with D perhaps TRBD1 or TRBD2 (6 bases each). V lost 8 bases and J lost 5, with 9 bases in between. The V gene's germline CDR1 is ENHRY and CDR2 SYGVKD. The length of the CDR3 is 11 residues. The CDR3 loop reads CAIGGGETQYF. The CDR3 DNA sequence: TGTGCCATCGGAGGGGGTGAGACCCAGTACTTC.

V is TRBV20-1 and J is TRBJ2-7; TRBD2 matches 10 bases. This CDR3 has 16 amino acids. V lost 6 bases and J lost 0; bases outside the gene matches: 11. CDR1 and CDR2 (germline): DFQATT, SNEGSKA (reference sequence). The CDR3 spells CSAHRDERGGSYEQYF. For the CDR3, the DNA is TGCAGTGCCCACCGGGATGAGCGGGGGGGCTCCTACGAGCAGTACTTC.

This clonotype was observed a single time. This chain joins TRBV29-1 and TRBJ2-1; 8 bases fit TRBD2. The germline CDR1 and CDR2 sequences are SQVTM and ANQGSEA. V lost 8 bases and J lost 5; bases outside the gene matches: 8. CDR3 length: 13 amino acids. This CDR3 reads CSFFLAGNNEQFF. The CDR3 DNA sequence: TGCAGCTTTTTCTTAGCGGGGAACAATGAGCAGTTCTTC.

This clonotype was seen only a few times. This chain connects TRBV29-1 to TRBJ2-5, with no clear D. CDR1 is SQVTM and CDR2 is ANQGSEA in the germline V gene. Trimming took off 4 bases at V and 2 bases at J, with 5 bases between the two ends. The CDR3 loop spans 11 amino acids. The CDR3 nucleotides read TGCAGCGTTGGTCTACAAGAGACCCAGTACTTC. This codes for CSVGLQETQYF.

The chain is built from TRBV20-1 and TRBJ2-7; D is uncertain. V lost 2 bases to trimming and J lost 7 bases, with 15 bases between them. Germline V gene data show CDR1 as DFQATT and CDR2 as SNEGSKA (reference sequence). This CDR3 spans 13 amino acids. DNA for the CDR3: TGCAGTGCTAGACCCTGGGCAGAACGAGAGCAGTACTTC. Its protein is CSARPWAEREQYF.

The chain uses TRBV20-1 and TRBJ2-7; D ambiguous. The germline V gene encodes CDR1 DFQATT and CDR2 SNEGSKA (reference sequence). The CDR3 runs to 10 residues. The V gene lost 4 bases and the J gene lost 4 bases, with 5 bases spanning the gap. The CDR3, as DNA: TGCAGTGCTACCCCTTACGAGCAGTACTTC. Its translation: CSATPYEQYF.

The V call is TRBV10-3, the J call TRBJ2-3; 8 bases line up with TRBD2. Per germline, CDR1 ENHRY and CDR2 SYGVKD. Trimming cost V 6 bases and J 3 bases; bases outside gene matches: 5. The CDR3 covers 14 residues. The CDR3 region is CAIRGSGGTDTQYF. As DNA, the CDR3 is TGTGCCATCAGAGGCAGCGGGGGTACAGATACGCAGTATTTT.

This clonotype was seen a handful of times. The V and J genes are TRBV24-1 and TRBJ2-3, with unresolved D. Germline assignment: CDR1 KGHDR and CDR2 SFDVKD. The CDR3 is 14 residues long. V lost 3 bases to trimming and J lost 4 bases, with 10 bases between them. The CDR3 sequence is CATSDLGPSDTQYF. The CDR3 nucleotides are TGTGCCACCAGTGATCTTGGACCATCAGATACGCAGTATTTT.

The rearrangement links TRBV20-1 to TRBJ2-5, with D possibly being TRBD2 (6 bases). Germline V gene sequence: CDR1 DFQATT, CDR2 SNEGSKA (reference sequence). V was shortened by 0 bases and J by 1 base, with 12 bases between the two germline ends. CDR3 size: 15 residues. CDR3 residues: CSARDAAGFQETQYF. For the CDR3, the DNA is TGCAGTGCTAGAGATGCAGCGGGCTTCCAAGAGACCCAGTACTTC.

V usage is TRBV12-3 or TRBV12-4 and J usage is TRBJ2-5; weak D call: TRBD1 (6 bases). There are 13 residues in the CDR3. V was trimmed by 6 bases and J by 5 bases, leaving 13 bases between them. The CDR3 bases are TGTGCCAGCAGAACAGGGATGGTGGAGACCCAGTACTTC. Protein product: CASRTGMVETQYF.

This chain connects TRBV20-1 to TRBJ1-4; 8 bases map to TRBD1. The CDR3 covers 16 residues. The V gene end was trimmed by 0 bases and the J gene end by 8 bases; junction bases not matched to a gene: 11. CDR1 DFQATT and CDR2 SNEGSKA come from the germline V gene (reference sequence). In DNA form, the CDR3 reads TGCAGTGCTAGAGAACAGGGGGTCCGGGTTGAGGAAAAACTGTTTTTT. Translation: CSAREQGVRVEEKLFF.

In DNA, the CDR3 is TGTGCCAGCCAGACAGGGGTCCAAGAGACCCAGTACTTC. Its translation: CASQTGVQETQYF. The V call is TRBV6-1, the J call TRBJ2-5, with 8 bases that match TRBD1. The CDR3 runs to 13 residues. Losses at the gene ends were 8 bases for V and 1 base for J; bases not matched to a gene: 3. Germline V lookup: CDR1 MNHNS, CDR2 SASEGT.